This T cell receptor (beta chain) was retrieved from a study of early stage breast cancer tumors. Some clones are missing from TCRdb's copy, which holds only in-frame ones; the method was immunoSEQ multiplex PCR. The sample shows some 30,000 clones, 70% to 90% of them seen only once. Germline loops: CDR1 MNHEY, CDR2 SMNVEV (reference sequence). Trimming cost V 5 bases and J 6 bases; bases outside gene matches: 14. The CDR3 covers 16 residues. The rearrangement links TRBV27 to TRBJ2-7, with 9 bases that match TRBD1. The TCR sequence derives from a person aged 45 to 59 with breast cancer. The sequenced sample consisted of blood. The DNA for the CDR3 is TGTGCCAGCAGTGGGGGGGCGGGACAGGGTTTTGGCGAGCAGTACTTC. This codes for CASSGGAGQGFGEQYF.